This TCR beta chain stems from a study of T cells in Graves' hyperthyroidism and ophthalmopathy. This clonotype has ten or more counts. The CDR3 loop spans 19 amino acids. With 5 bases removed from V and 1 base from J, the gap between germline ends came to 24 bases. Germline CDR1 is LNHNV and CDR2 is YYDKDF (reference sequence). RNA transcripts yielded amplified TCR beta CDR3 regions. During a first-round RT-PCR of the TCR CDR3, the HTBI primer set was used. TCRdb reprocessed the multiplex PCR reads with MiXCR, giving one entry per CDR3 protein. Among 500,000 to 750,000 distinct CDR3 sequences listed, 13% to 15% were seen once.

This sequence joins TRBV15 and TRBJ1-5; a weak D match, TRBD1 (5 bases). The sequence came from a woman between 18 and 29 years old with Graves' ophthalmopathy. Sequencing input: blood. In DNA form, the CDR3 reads TGTGCCACCAGCCCCAGAGTCGTCTTGGGGGGTAGGAGCAATCAGCCCCAGCATTTT. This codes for CATSPRVVLGGRSNQPQHF.